Here is one T cell receptor (beta chain) with its context. Looked up from germline, CDR1 is MNHNY and CDR2 is SVGAGI (reference sequence). This CDR3 comprises 22 residues. V lost 5 bases to trimming and J lost 0 bases, with 33 bases between them. The protocol was immunoSEQ multiplex PCR, while the TCRdb copy is restricted to in-frame clones and leaves out a portion. Among roughly 230,000 clones listed, 80% to 90% were seen once. This sample was included in a study of blood T cell repertoires in COVID-19. The chain has TRBV6-6 and TRBJ2-3, with D tentatively TRBD1 (6 bases). This receptor was taken from a woman aged 40 to 50 who had recovered from COVID-19. The specimen sequenced was peripheral blood. The CDR3: CASSPTGLQDPSGLLSTDTQYF. The CDR3 nucleotides are TGTGCCAGCAGTCCTACAGGGCTGCAAGATCCAAGCGGATTACTTAGCACAGATACGCAGTATTTT.